A selection of T cell receptor beta chains follows, all from one sample in a study of T cells after yellow fever vaccination. TCRdb re-called the 5' RACE reads through MiXCR, storing one row per CDR3 protein. The sample lists 450,000 to 550,000 distinct CDR3 sequences; 15% to 20% were seen once. The starting material was PBMCs, obtained 15 days after the yellow fever booster vaccination. Receptors originate from a man aged 25-45 years who received the YFV17D yellow fever vaccine. Both conserved end residues are part of each CDR3. A D gene is named only where the DNA matches it firmly. Not all rows give a size; the values are once, few, many and, for expanded clones, a class.

>TRBD2|-|TRBV20-1|TRBJ2-1
CSALKGTSDDEQFF
TGCAGTGCCTTGAAAGGGACTAGCGATGATGAGCAGTTCTTC
>-|few|TRBV6-2/TRBV6-3|TRBJ2-1
CASRDTHNEQFF
TGTGCCAGCCGGGACACCCACAATGAGCAGTTCTTC
>-|-|TRBV6-1|TRBJ2-5
CASSSRNVEAAQYF
TGTGCCAGCAGCTCGCGGAACGTTGAGGCGGCCCAGTACTTC
>-|-|TRBV20-1|TRBJ2-7
CSAPDTIHYEQYF
TGCAGTGCTCCGGACACCATTCACTACGAGCAGTACTTC
>TRBD1|few|TRBV13|TRBJ1-1
CASSPGQFEAFF
TGTGCCAGCAGCCCGGGACAGTTTGAAGCTTTCTTT
>-|-|TRBV3-1|TRBJ2-1
CASSQAGVPYNEQFF
TGTGCCAGCAGCCAAGCAGGGGTCCCATACAATGAGCAGTTCTTC
>TRBD1|-|TRBV20-1|TRBJ1-5
CSAVDRARNQPQHF
TGCAGTGCCGTGGACAGGGCTCGCAATCAGCCCCAGCATTTT
>TRBD2|few|TRBV7-9|TRBJ2-1
CASSFGTNPYNEQFF
TGTGCCAGCAGCTTCGGGACTAACCCCTACAATGAGCAGTTCTTC
>TRBD1|-|TRBV19|TRBJ1-1
CASSARDRGNTEAFF
TGTGCCAGTAGTGCCCGGGACAGGGGGAACACTGAAGCTTTCTTT
>-|few|TRBV5-1|TRBJ1-4
CASSLEGTNEKLFF
TGCGCCAGCAGCTTGGAAGGGACGAATGAAAAACTGTTTTTT
>-|few|TRBV6-2/TRBV6-3|TRBJ2-1
CASGGGSGNPRNYNEQFF
TGTGCCAGCGGGGGCGGGTCCGGCAATCCTCGAAATTACAATGAGCAGTTCTTC
>TRBD1|few|TRBV7-9|TRBJ2-2
CASSTDRGYTGELFF
TGTGCCAGCAGCACAGACAGGGGCTACACCGGGGAGCTGTTTTTT
>-|-|TRBV5-1|TRBJ2-2
CASSWNRAGDTGELFF
TGCGCCAGCAGCTGGAACAGGGCGGGTGACACCGGGGAGCTGTTTTTT